Sequencing of this TCR beta chain was carried out in a study of vaccination and CD4 T cells after COVID-19. Oncomine TCR Beta short-read sequencing was applied to DNA from cultured CD4+ T cells. TCRdb reprocessed the PCR reads via MiXCR and lists one record per CDR3 protein. The sample contains about 16,000 distinct CDR3 sequences, about a third of which appear only once. As concerns this clonotype: Its antigen is unidentified.

Treatment reported: roughly 11-day PBMC culture with coronavirus spike peptide pools or control peptides (ViraFEST assay). The CDR3 totals 14 residues. Germline CDR1 reads SGHTA; CDR2 reads FQGNSA. With 4 bases removed from V and 2 bases from J, the gap between germline ends came to 8 bases. The V call is TRBV7-2, the J call TRBJ2-2; D may correspond to TRBD1 or TRBD2 (5 bases each). The sequences come from CD4+ T cells from blood, cultured in vitro, collected before SARS-CoV-2 vaccination. The receptor comes from a human donor who received a COVID-19 vaccine. CDR3 DNA: TGTGCCAGCAGCTGGGGACCCAACACCGGGGAGCTGTTTTTT. As protein: CASSWGPNTGELFF.